A single sample is the source of the 2 T cell receptor beta chains below, sequenced in a study of cytomegalovirus exposure and HLA in healthy donors. PCR employed 60 Vbeta and 13 Jbeta primers. Sequencing was performed with immunoSEQ multiplex PCR; in TCRdb, only in-frame clones are kept and a portion is missing. Among 250,000 to 300,000 clones, roughly 91% were seen once, and the ten largest hold about 1.5%. Material: PBMCs. These TCRs come from a girl aged 2 to 10 in good health and CMV-seronegative.

This clone was detected once. V gene TRBV11-2 combines with J gene TRBJ2-7, with 9 bases that match TRBD2. The CDR3 consists of 13 residues. Germline assignment: CDR1 SGHAT and CDR2 FQNNGV. The ends lost 5 bases at V and 6 bases at J; junction bases unmatched: 5. As DNA, the CDR3 is TGTGCCAGCAGCACCCAGACTAGCGGCGAGCAGTACTTC. Translating gives CASSTQTSGEQYF.

This rearrangement joins TRBV28 to TRBJ2-1; 9 positions match TRBD2. This CDR3 is 15 amino acids long. Germline V CDR1 and CDR2: MDHEN, SYDVKM. Trimming cost V 6 bases and J 4 bases; bases outside gene matches: 7. For the CDR3, the DNA is TGTGCCAGCAGCGCCCGGACTAGCGCGTACAATGAGCAGTTCTTC. Its protein is CASSARTSAYNEQFF. Together with reference TRBV28 and TRBJ2-1, the CDR3 gives the full variable domain: DVKVTQSSRYLVKRTGEKVFLECVQDMDHENMFWYRQDPGLGLRLIYFSYDVKMKEKGDIPEGYSVSREKKERFSLILESASTNQTSMYLCASSARTSAYNEQFFGPGTRLTVL.